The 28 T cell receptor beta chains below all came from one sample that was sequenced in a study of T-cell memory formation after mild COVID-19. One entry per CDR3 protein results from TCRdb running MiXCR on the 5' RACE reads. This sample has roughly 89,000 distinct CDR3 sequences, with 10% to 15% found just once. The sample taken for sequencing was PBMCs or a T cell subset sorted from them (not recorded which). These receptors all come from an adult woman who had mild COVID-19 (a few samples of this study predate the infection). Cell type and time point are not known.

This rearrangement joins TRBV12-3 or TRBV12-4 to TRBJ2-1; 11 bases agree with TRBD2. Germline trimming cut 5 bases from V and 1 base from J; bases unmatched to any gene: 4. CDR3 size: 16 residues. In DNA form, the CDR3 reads TGTGCCAGCAGTCCATCTAGCGGGAGGTCCTACAATGAGCAGTTCTTC. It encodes CASSPSSGRSYNEQFF.

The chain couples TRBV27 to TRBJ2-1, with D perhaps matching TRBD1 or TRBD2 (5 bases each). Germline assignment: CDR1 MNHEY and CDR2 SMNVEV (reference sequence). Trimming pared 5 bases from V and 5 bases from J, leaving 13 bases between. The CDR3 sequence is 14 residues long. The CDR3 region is CASSGWGNHNEQFF. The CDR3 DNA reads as TGTGCCAGCAGTGGGTGGGGGAACCACAATGAGCAGTTCTTC.

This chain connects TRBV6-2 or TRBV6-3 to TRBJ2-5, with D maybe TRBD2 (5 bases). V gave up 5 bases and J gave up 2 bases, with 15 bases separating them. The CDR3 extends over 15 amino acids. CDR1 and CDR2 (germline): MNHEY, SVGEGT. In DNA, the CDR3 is TGTGCCAGCAGTGCATCTTGGACTGAACAAGAGACCCAGTACTTC. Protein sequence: CASSASWTEQETQYF.

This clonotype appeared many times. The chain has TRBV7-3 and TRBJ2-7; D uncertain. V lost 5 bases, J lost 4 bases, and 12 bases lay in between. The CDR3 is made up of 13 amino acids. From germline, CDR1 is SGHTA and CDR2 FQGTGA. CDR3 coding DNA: TGTGCCAGCAGCCCCCCGGGCAGTTACGAGCAGTACTTC. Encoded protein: CASSPPGSYEQYF.

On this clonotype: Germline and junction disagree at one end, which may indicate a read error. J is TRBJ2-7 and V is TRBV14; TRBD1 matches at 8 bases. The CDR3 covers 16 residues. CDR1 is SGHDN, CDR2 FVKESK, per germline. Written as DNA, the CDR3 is TGTGACAGCAGCCAAGGACCCGGGACAGGATCCTACGAGCAGTACTTC. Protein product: CDSSQGPGTGSYEQYF.

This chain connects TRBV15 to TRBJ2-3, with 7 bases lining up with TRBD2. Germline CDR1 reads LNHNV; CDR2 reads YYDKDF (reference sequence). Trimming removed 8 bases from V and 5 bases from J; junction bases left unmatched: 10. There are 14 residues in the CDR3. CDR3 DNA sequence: TGTGCCACCTGCACTAGCGAAGAAAAAGATACGCAGTATTTT. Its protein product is CATCTSEEKDTQYF.

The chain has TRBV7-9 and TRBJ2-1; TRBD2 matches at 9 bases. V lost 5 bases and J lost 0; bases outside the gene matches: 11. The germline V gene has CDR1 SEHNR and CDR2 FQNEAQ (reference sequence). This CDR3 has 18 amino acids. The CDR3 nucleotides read TGTGCCAGCAGCCCGGCGGGAGGGGTAGCGGGCTCCTACAATGAGCAGTTCTTC. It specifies CASSPAGGVAGSYNEQFF.

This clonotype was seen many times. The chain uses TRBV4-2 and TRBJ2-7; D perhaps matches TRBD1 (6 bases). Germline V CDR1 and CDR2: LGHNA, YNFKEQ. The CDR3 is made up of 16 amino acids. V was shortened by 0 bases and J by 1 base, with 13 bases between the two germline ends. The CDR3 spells CASSQEGGTHSYEQYF. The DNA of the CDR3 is TGTGCCAGCAGCCAAGAGGGTGGGACACATTCCTACGAGCAGTACTTC.

The CDR3 region has the DNA TGTGCCAGCAGCTCGTCGACAGGGGTAAGAGGCTACGAGCAGTACTTC. This encodes CASSSSTGVRGYEQYF. The chain carries TRBV7-9 and TRBJ2-7; 8 nucleotides align to TRBD1. V gave up 4 bases and J gave up 3 bases; unmatched junction bases: 11. The CDR3 sequence is 16 residues long. From germline, CDR1 is SEHNR and CDR2 FQNEAQ (reference sequence). Full variable domain (outside the CDR3, taken from reference TRBV7-9 and TRBJ2-7): DTGVSQNPRHKITKRGQNVTFRCDPISEHNRLYWYRQTLGQGPEFLTYFQNEAQLEKSRLLSDRFSAERPKGSFSTLEIQRTEQGDSAMYLCASSSSTGVRGYEQYFGPGTRLTVT.

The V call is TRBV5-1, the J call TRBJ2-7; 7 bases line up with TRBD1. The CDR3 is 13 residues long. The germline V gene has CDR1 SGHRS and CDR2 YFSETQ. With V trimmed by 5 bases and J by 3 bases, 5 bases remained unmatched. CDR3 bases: TGCGCCAGCAGGGCTACAGGGGTCTACGAGCAGTACTTC. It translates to CASRATGVYEQYF. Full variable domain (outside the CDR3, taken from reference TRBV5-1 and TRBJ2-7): KAGVTQTPRYLIKTRGQQVTLSCSPISGHRSVSWYQQTPGQGLQFLFEYFSETQRNKGNFPGRFSGRQFSNSRSEMNVSTLELGDSALYLCASRATGVYEQYFGPGTRLTVT.

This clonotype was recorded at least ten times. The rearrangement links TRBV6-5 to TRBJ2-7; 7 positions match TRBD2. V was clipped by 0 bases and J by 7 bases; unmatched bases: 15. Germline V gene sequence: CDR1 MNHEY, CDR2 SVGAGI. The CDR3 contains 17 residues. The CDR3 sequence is CASSYSSSGGTLGEQYF. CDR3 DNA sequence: TGTGCCAGCAGTTACTCTTCTAGCGGAGGTACTTTAGGGGAGCAGTACTTC.

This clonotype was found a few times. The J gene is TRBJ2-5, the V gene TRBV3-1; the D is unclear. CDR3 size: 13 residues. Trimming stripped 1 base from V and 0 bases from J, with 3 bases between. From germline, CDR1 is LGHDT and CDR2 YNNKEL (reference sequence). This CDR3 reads CASSQGYQETQYF. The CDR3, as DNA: TGTGCCAGCAGCCAAGGCTACCAAGAGACCCAGTACTTC.

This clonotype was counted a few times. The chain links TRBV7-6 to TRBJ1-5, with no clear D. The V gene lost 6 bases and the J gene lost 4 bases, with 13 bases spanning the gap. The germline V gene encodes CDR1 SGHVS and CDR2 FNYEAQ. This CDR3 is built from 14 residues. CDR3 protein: CASSPDMGNQPQHF. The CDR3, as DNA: TGTGCCAGCAGTCCAGATATGGGAAATCAGCCCCAGCATTTT.

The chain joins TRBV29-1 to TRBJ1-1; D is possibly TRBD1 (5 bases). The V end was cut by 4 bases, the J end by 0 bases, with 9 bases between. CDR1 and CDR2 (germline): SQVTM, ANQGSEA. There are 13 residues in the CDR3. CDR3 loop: CSVVGGMNTEAFF. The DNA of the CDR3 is TGCAGCGTTGTTGGGGGGATGAACACTGAAGCTTTCTTT.

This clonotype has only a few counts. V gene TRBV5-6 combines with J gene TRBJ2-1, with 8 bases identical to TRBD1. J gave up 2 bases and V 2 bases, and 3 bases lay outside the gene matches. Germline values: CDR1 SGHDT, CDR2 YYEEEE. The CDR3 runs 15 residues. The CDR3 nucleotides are TGTGCCAGCAGCTTTGGACAGGGTCCCTACAATGAGCAGTTCTTC. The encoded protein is CASSFGQGPYNEQFF.

The CDR3 DNA is TGTGCCAGCAGCGCACGCGGGAGCTCCTACGAGCAGTACTTC. It codes for CASSARGSSYEQYF. This rearrangement joins TRBV7-2 to TRBJ2-7; 7 bases match TRBD2. CDR3 length: 14 amino acids. Losses at the gene ends were 5 bases for V and 0 bases for J; bases not matched to a gene: 4. Per germline, CDR1 SGHTA and CDR2 FQGNSA.

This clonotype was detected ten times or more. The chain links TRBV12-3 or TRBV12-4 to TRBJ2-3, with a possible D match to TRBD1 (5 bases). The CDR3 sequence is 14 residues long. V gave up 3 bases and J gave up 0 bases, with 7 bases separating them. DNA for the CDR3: TGTGCCAGCAGTTTTCAGGGTAGCACAGATACGCAGTATTTT. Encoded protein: CASSFQGSTDTQYF.

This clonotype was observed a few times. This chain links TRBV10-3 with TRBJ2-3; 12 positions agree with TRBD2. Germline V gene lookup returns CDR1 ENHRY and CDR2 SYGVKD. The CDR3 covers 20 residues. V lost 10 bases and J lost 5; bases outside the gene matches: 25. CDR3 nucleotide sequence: TGTGCCACATATCCAGAGAGGACTAGCGGGAACTTAAGGAAGGGAGATACGCAGTATTTT. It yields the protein CATYPERTSGNLRKGDTQYF.

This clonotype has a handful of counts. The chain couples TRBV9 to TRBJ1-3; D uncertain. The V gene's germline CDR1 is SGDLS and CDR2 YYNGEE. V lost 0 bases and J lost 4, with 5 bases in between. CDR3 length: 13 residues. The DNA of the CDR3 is TGTGCCAGCAGCGTAGACGGGGGAAACACCATATATTTT. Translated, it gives CASSVDGGNTIYF.

CDR3 loop: CSVGPTGYGYTF. Here the CDR3 DNA reads TGCAGCGTTGGTCCAACGGGCTATGGCTACACCTTC. This chain uses TRBV29-1 with TRBJ1-2; D is uncertain. Germline assignment: CDR1 SQVTM and CDR2 ANQGSEA. This CDR3 comprises 12 residues. V was shortened by 4 bases and J by 4 bases, with 10 bases between the two germline ends.

The CDR3 bases are TGTGCCAGCAGTGAAGGGAGGACAGGGGGCCCTGGGGCCAACGTCCTGACTTTC. This sequence encodes CASSEGRTGGPGANVLTF. The rearrangement uses TRBV2 and TRBJ2-6; 11 bases match TRBD1. CDR3 size: 18 residues. Germline trimming cut 1 base from V and 2 bases from J; bases unmatched to any gene: 4. The V gene's germline CDR1 is SNHLY and CDR2 FYNNEI.

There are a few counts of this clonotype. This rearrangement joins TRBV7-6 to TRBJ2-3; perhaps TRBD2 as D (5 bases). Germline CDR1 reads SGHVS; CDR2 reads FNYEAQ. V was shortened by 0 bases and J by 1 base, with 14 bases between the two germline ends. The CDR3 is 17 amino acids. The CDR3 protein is CASSLAGVFEGTDTQYF. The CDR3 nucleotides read TGTGCCAGCAGCTTAGCGGGAGTGTTCGAGGGCACAGATACGCAGTATTTT.

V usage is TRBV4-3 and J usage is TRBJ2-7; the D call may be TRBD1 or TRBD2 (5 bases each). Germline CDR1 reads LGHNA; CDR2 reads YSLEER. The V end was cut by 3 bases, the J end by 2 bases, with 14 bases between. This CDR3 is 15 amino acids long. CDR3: CASSQTSGTAYEQYF. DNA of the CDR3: TGCGCCAGCAGCCAGACTTCTGGGACCGCCTACGAGCAGTACTTC.

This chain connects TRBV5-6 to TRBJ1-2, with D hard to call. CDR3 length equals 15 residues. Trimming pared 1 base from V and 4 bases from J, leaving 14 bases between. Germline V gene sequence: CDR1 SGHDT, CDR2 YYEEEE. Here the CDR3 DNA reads TGTGCCAGCAGCTTGCGGCCCCCGACTGGCTATGGCTACACCTTC. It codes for CASSLRPPTGYGYTF.

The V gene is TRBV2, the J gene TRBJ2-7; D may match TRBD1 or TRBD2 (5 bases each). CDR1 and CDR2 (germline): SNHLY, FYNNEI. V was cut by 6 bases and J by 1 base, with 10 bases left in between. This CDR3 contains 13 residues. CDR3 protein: CASRGTESYEQYF. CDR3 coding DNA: TGTGCCAGCAGGGGGACGGAATCCTACGAGCAGTACTTC. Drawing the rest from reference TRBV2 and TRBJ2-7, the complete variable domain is EPEVTQTPSHQVTQMGQEVILRCVPISNHLYFYWYRQILGQKVEFLVSFYNNEISEKSEIFDDQFSVERPDGSNFTLKIRSTKLEDSAMYFCASRGTESYEQYFGPGTRLTVT.

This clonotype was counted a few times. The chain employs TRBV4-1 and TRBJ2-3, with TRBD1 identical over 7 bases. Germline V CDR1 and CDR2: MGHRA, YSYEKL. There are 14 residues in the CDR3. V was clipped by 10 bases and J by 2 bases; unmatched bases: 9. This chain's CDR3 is CATAVRGNTDTQYF. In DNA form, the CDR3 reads TGCGCCACCGCAGTCAGGGGGAACACAGATACGCAGTATTTT.

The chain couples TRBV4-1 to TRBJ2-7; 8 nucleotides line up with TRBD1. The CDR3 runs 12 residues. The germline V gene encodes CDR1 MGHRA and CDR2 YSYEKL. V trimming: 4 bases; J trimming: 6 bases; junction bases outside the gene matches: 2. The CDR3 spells CASSLTGVEQYF. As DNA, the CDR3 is TGCGCCAGCAGCCTGACAGGGGTCGAGCAGTACTTC.

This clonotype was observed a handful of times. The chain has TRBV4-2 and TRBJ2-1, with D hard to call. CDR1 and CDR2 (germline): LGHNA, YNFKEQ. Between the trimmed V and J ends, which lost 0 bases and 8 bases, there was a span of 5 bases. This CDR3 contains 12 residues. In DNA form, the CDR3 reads TGTGCCAGCAGCCAAGATCGATATGAGCAGTTCTTC. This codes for CASSQDRYEQFF.